The 20 T cell receptor beta chains presented below share a single source sample, sequenced in a study of control samples from healthy donors and cancer patients (dated by TCRdb to the early 2020s). Libraries were constructed by the immunoSEQ multiplex PCR assay. TCRdb obtained this table from immuneACCESS and retained in-frame rearrangements with V and J assigned. These tables miss some clones; where compared with another copy, unresolved V genes account for less than half of the shortfall, and the remainder is unexplained. The sample table contains 170,000 or so clones; only one count was recorded for approximately 94% of them. The ten largest make up about 8.5% of the sample. Sample: blood. The receptor source for this set is a woman between 40 and 50 years old in good health.

The chain joins TRBV29-1 to TRBJ1-4; D may be TRBD1 (5 bases). This CDR3 has 11 amino acids. The germline V gene encodes CDR1 SQVTM and CDR2 ANQGSEA. V lost 2 bases to trimming and J lost 12 bases, with 10 bases between them. The CDR3 bases are TGCAGCGTTGAATTTGGCAGGGAACTGTTTTTT. Encoded protein: CSVEFGRELFF.

This clone was seen once. The gene calls are TRBV30 and TRBJ1-1, with 10 bases identical to TRBD1. Germline values: CDR1 GTSNPN, CDR2 SVGIG (reference sequence). This CDR3 spans 14 amino acids. J lost 8 bases, V lost 3 bases, and 9 bases had no gene match. The CDR3 reads CAWRYRQGAIEAFF. DNA of the CDR3: TGTGCCTGGAGATACAGACAGGGGGCCATCGAAGCTTTCTTT.

The chain couples TRBV6-1 to TRBJ1-5, with 12 positions matching TRBD1. CDR3 size: 16 residues. Trimming took 4 bases from V and 5 from J; bases not matched to a gene: 6. Germline V gene data show CDR1 as MNHNS and CDR2 as SASEGT. The DNA of the CDR3 is TGTGCCAGCAGTGGGGACAGGGGGCGATATCATCAGCCCCAGCATTTT. Amino acids: CASSGDRGRYHQPQHF.

The V gene is TRBV19, the J gene TRBJ2-1, with D unclear. CDR3 length equals 10 residues. Germline-derived CDR1 and CDR2 are LNHDA and SQIVND (reference sequence). The V end lost 8 bases, the J end lost 8 bases, and 7 bases lay between the germline ends. CDR3 sequence reads: CASGPDEQFF. The CDR3 bases are TGTGCCAGTGGGCCCGATGAGCAGTTCTTC. The variable domain in full, completed from reference TRBV19 and TRBJ2-1, reads DGGITQSPKYLFRKEGQNVTLSCEQNLNHDAMYWYRQDPGQGLRLIYYSQIVNDFQKGDIAEGYSVSREKKESFPLTVTSAQKNPTAFYLCASGPDEQFFGPGTRLTVL.

This clone was counted a single time. As DNA, the CDR3 is TGTGCCAGCAGTGTTTGGGGGAGTAGCAATCAGCCCCAGCATTTT. Protein: CASSVWGSSNQPQHF. The chain recombines TRBV2 with TRBJ1-5; weak D call: TRBD1 (5 bases). This CDR3 has 15 amino acids. Germline V lookup: CDR1 SNHLY, CDR2 FYNNEI. V shed 4 bases and J shed 0 bases, with 10 bases lying between them.

The chain recombines TRBV12-3 or TRBV12-4 with TRBJ1-2; 8 positions agree with TRBD1. The CDR3 contains 13 residues. Unmatched junction bases numbered 5, after V lost 7 bases and J lost 4 bases. The CDR3 reads CASNRQGSYGYTF. CDR3 nucleotide sequence: TGTGCCAGCAACAGACAGGGGAGCTATGGCTACACCTTC.

The chain employs TRBV11-1 and TRBJ1-1; no clear D gene. The length of the CDR3 is 14 residues. CDR1 SGHAT and CDR2 FQDESV come from the germline V gene (reference sequence). V lost 5 bases to trimming and J lost 5 bases, with 15 bases between them. The CDR3 reads CASSQSTWGTEAFF. The DNA for the CDR3 is TGTGCCAGCAGCCAGTCGACTTGGGGAACTGAAGCTTTCTTT.

The chain uses TRBV11-3 and TRBJ2-3, with 13 bases that match TRBD2. The CDR3 has 17 amino acids. With V trimmed by 5 bases and J by 3 bases, 8 bases remained unmatched. Germline CDR1 SGHNT, CDR2 YENEEA. In DNA form, the CDR3 reads TGTGCCAGCAGCACAGGACTAGCGGGGGCCCAAACAGATACGCAGTATTTT. This encodes CASSTGLAGAQTDTQYF. The whole variable domain, remainder taken from reference TRBV11-3 and TRBJ2-3, is EAGVVQSPRYKIIEKKQPVAFWCNPISGHNTLYWYLQNLGQGPELLIRYENEEAVDDSQLPKDRFSAERLKGVDSTLKIQPAELGDSAVYLCASSTGLAGAQTDTQYFGPGTRLTVL.

V usage is TRBV19 and J usage is TRBJ2-4; D not resolved. CDR1 and CDR2 (germline): LNHDA, SQIVND (reference sequence). This CDR3 has 15 amino acids. Between the trimmed V and J ends, which lost 3 bases and 2 bases, there was a span of 11 bases. CDR3 residues: CASSIGRESKNIQYF. The DNA of the CDR3 is TGTGCCAGTAGTATCGGTAGGGAATCCAAAAACATTCAGTACTTC.

CDR3: CASSPSGTAMNTEAFF. In DNA form, the CDR3 reads TGTGCCAGCAGTCCGAGTGGGACAGCAATGAACACTGAAGCTTTCTTT. The chain uses TRBV5-4 and TRBJ1-1; 7 bases fit TRBD1. The CDR3 has 16 amino acids. Trimming cost V 5 bases and J 0 bases; bases outside gene matches: 10. Germline V gene sequence: CDR1 SGHNT, CDR2 YYREEE (reference sequence).

The rearrangement uses TRBV29-1 and TRBJ2-7; D possibly corresponds to TRBD1 (5 bases). CDR1 and CDR2 from the germline V gene are SQVTM and ANQGSEA. V was clipped by 3 bases and J by 3 bases, with 9 bases between them. CDR3 length: 12 residues. CDR3 loop: CSVEGPRYEQYF. CDR3 nucleotides: TGCAGCGTTGAGGGGCCGCGCTACGAGCAGTACTTC.

In its sample, this clone was seen once. The gene calls are TRBV2 and TRBJ2-1; D uncertain. With 6 bases removed from V and 9 bases from J, the gap between germline ends came to 9 bases. CDR1 is SNHLY, CDR2 FYNNEI, per germline. The CDR3 is made up of 11 amino acids. CDR3 bases: TGTGCCAGCAGGCCTAGGAGTGAGCAGTTCTTC. Protein sequence: CASRPRSEQFF.

The rearrangement joins TRBV3-1 (or the pseudogene TRBV3-2) to TRBJ1-1; D gene ambiguous. This CDR3 has 13 residues. V gave up 6 bases and J gave up 0 bases, with 8 bases separating them. Germline V gene sequence: CDR1 LGHDT, CDR2 YNNKEL (reference sequence). CDR3 protein: CASSPALNTEAFF. CDR3 sequence (DNA): TGTGCCAGCAGTCCGGCCCTGAACACTGAAGCTTTCTTT.

This clone was seen only once. The chain links TRBV7-2 to TRBJ1-1; D is perhaps TRBD1 (6 bases). V was pared by 4 bases and J by 7 bases, with 19 bases between. The CDR3 contains 15 residues. Looked up from germline, CDR1 is SGHTA and CDR2 is FQGNSA. In DNA, the CDR3 is TGTGCCAGCAGCTCCACAGGGCGATCGTATTATGAAGCTTTCTTT. Translating it yields CASSSTGRSYYEAFF.

This chain connects TRBV5-1 to TRBJ1-1; no clear D. With 0 bases removed from V and 1 base from J, the gap between germline ends came to 16 bases. The CDR3 is 17 amino acids. Germline CDR1 reads SGHRS; CDR2 reads YFSETQ. Here the CDR3 reads CASSLGRQLSENTEAFF. In nucleotides, the CDR3 is TGCGCCAGCAGCTTGGGCCGGCAGCTAAGCGAGAACACTGAAGCTTTCTTT.

This clone occurred once. V and J are TRBV4-1 and TRBJ1-5; D unresolved. The CDR3 consists of 17 residues. Between the trimmed V and J ends, which lost 1 base and 0 bases, there was a span of 13 bases. CDR1 and CDR2 from the germline V gene are MGHRA and YSYEKL. The CDR3 DNA sequence: TGCGCCAGCAGCCAAGTATCTGGGTTTTATAGCAATCAGCCCCAGCATTTT. Its translation: CASSQVSGFYSNQPQHF.

The gene calls are TRBV6-5 and TRBJ1-5, with D possibly being TRBD1 (5 bases). The CDR3 contains 13 residues. Germline lookup yields CDR1 MNHEY and CDR2 SVGAGI. CDR3 coding DNA: TGTGCTATTGCCGCGGGGCGCAATCAGCCCCAGCATTTT. This gives the protein CAIAAGRNQPQHF.

V is TRBV5-1 and J is TRBJ1-2; no definite D call. The V end was cut by 4 bases, the J end by 3 bases, with 7 bases between. This CDR3 spans 12 amino acids. Per germline, CDR1 SGHRS and CDR2 YFSETQ. The CDR3 nucleotides read TGCGCCAGCAGCCAAGAGCACTATGGCTACACCTTC. Translating gives CASSQEHYGYTF.

This clone was detected only a few times. The chain links TRBV9 to TRBJ1-5, with 7 bases fitting TRBD1. CDR3 length equals 14 residues. V lost 0 bases, J lost 5 bases, and 2 bases stayed unmatched. Germline CDR1 is SGDLS and CDR2 is YYNGEE. The chain's CDR3 is CASSVEGGHQPQHF. The CDR3 nucleotides read TGTGCCAGCAGCGTAGAAGGGGGCCATCAGCCCCAGCATTTT.

V usage is TRBV19 and J usage is TRBJ1-1; maybe TRBD1 (6 bases). Germline V gene lookup returns CDR1 LNHDA and CDR2 SQIVND (reference sequence). The V gene lost 7 bases and the J gene lost 1 base, with 13 bases spanning the gap. This CDR3 comprises 14 residues. For the CDR3, the DNA is TGTGCCAGTATCGACAGGTATGGGAACACTGAAGCTTTCTTT. It yields the protein CASIDRYGNTEAFF.